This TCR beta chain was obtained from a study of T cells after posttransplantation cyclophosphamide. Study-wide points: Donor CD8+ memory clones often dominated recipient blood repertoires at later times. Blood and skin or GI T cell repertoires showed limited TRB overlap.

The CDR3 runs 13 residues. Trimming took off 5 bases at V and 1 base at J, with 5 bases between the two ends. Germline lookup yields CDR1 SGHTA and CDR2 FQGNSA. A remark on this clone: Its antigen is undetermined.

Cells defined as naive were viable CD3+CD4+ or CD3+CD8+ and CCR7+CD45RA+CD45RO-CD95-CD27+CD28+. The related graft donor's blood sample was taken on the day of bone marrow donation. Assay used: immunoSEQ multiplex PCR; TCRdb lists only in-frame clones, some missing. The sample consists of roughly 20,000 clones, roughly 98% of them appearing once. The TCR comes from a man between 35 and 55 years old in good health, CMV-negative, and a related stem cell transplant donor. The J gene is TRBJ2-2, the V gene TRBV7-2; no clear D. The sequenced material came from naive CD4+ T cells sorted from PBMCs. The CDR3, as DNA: TGTGCCAGCAGCCGCGTGAACACCGGGGAGCTGTTTTTT. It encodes CASSRVNTGELFF.